The T cell receptor beta chain under discussion was sequenced for a study of CD8+ T cells in alopecia areata. Study in general: Treated individuals took tofacitinib by mouth, 5 to 10 mg twice daily.

Extraction and reverse transcription of RNA yielded cDNA as the sequencing template. The protocol was immunoSEQ multiplex PCR, while the TCRdb copy is restricted to in-frame clones and leaves out a portion. The sample lists some 220,000 clones, more than 45% occurring once. Overall study results and limits: Relative to normal scalp, lesional scalp, especially alopecia totalis/universalis, showed higher clonality.

V was cut by 5 bases and J by 12 bases, with 26 bases left in between. Germline CDR1 and CDR2: SQVTM and ANQGSEA. This CDR3 comprises 15 residues. The sample's treatment: oral pan-JAK inhibitor, 5-10 mg twice daily. Points on this clone: Its antigen is as yet unknown.

This sequence joins TRBV29-1 and TRBJ2-1, with D possibly being TRBD2 (5 bases). Specimen: CD4+ T cells sorted from blood, collected at week 4, from a patient treated with tofacitinib. This receptor was obtained from a human donor with alopecia areata. DNA for the CDR3: TGCAGCGTTTTGCCACTAGTTAGTGGATACCTTGGGCAGTTCTTC. Amino acid sequence: CSVLPLVSGYLGQFF.